These T cell receptor beta chains were read from a single sample in a study of Ad26.COV2.S vaccination and SARS-CoV-2 variants. Here immunoSEQ multiplex PCR was the method, and the copy in TCRdb shows in-frame clones only, minus some. The sample consists of fewer than 400,000 clones, approximately 80% of them appearing once. This specimen was peripheral blood, taken in a trial of Ad26.COV2.S vaccine versus placebo. These receptors were taken from a person aged 18-60 years who received the Ad26.COV2.S COVID-19 vaccine or a placebo. Each CDR3 is given with its conserved first and last residue.

V gene	J gene	CDR3 protein
TRBV28	TRBJ2-3	CALGPRLAGNTDTQYF
TRBV28	TRBJ2-7	CASSLHPPGSYEQYF
TRBV4-1	TRBJ2-2	CASSYGGGEYTGELFF
TRBV12-3/TRBV12-4	TRBJ2-5	CASRDRGETQYF
TRBV19	TRBJ1-5	CASSINRVGNQPQHF
TRBV5-1	TRBJ1-6	CASSLAAGRDTSPLHF
TRBV5-1	TRBJ2-7	CASSLERTGGAEQYF
TRBV2	TRBJ2-2	CATSGDRITGELFF
TRBV14	TRBJ2-7	CASSHLTHGAYEQYF
TRBV9	TRBJ2-3	CASSADRVAQYF
TRBV3-1/TRBV3-2	TRBJ2-3	CASSLGTGGRSPDTQYF
TRBV6-5	TRBJ1-1	CASSGQHFGTEAFF
TRBV5-1	TRBJ1-1	CASSLGLGMLGTEAFF
TRBV2	TRBJ1-2	CASRQGFYGYTF